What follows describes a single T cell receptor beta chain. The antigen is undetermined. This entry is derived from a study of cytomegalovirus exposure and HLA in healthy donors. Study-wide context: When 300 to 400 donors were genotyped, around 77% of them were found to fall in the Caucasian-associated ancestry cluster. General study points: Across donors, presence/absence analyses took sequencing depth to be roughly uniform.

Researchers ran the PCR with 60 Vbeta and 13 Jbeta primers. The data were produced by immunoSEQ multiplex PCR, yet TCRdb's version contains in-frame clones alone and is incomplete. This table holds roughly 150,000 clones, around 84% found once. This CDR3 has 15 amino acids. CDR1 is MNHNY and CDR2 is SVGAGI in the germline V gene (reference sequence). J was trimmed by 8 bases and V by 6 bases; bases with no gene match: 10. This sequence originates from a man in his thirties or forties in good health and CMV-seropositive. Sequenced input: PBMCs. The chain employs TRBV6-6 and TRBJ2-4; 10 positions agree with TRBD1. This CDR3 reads CASSGRDRGLYIQYF. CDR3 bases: TGTGCCAGCAGCGGCCGGGACAGGGGTTTGTACATTCAGTACTTC.